This TCR beta chain was sequenced for a study of cytomegalovirus exposure and HLA in healthy donors. V lost 6 bases and J lost 13; bases outside the gene matches: 7. CDR3 length: 12 amino acids. Researchers ran the PCR with 60 Vbeta and 13 Jbeta primers. Using immunoSEQ multiplex PCR, the repertoire was profiled, and TCRdb retains in-frame clones only, with some absent. This listing includes 150,000 or so clones. This TCR was recovered from a woman aged 55-69 years in good health and CMV-seronegative. V is TRBV23-1 and J is TRBJ1-2; 11 nucleotides match TRBD1. TRBV23-1 is designated an ORF whose function remains uncertain. Sequenced sample: PBMCs. The CDR3 is CASRGGDRGSTF. CDR3 DNA: TGCGCCAGCAGGGGGGGGGACAGGGGGAGCACCTTC.